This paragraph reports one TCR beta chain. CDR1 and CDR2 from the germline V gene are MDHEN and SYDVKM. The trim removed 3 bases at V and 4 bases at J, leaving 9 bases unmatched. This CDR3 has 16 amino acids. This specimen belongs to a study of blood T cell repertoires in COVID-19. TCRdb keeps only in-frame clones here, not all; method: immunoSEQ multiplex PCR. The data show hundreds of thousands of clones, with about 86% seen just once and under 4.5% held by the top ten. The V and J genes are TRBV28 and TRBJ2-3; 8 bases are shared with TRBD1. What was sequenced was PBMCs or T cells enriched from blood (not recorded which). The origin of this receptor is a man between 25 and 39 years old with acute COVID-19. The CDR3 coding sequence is TGTGCCAGCAGTTTCCCCGGACAGGGTGGCGCAGATACGCAGTATTTT. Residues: CASSFPGQGGADTQYF.